A single sample gave rise to the 3 T cell receptor beta chains below, sequenced in a study of cytomegalovirus exposure and HLA in healthy donors. Clones were read by immunoSEQ multiplex PCR, and TCRdb kept only the in-frame ones, dropping some. The sample carries around 140,000 clones, roughly 89% recorded once. Source material: PBMCs. Source of these receptors: a man younger than 35 in good health and CMV-seropositive.

J is TRBJ2-7 and V is TRBV7-6; D is unresolved. From germline, CDR1 is SGHVS and CDR2 FNYEAQ. Trimming shortened V by 2 bases and J by 5 bases, and 13 bases separated the two germline ends. The CDR3 extends over 14 amino acids. CDR3 sequence reads: CASSLSGGGDEQYF. The CDR3 DNA reads as TGTGCCAGCAGCTTAAGTGGCGGCGGCGACGAGCAGTACTTC.

This sequence joins TRBV29-1 and TRBJ1-1; D is ambiguous. Germline loops: CDR1 SQVTM, CDR2 ANQGSEA. CDR3 length: 12 residues. Trimming cost V 0 bases and J 9 bases, with 11 bases left between them. The CDR3 DNA sequence: TGCAGCGTTGAAGATTTTGGAGGAAAAGCTTTCTTT. Its translation is CSVEDFGGKAFF.

This chain connects TRBV6-4 to TRBJ2-3; tentatively, D is TRBD2 (5 bases). CDR1 MRHNA and CDR2 SNTAGT come from the germline V gene. The CDR3 has 13 residues. The V end was cut by 5 bases, the J end by 0 bases, with 6 bases between. CDR3 nucleotides: TGTGCCAGCAGTCGGGGTAGCACAGATACGCAGTATTTT. Amino acid sequence: CASSRGSTDTQYF.